Given below is one TCR beta chain in context. This entry comes from a study of T cell changes during pregnancy in multiple sclerosis. Deletions cut 1 base from V and 4 bases from J, with 11 bases between. The germline V gene has CDR1 KGHSY and CDR2 FQNENV. The CDR3 loop spans 14 amino acids. Generated by immunoSEQ multiplex PCR, the TCRdb table keeps only in-frame clones and is missing some. In the table there are roughly 93,000 clones, 80% to 95% of which are singletons. The receptor's source is a female donor in good health, enrolled as a control in a pregnancy study. The V and J genes are TRBV16 and TRBJ2-7; possibly TRBD2 for D (6 bases). The starting material was peripheral blood, obtained in the first trimester of pregnancy. Here the CDR3 DNA reads TGTGCCAGCAGCCAATTTTGGGGGAGGTACGAGCAGTACTTC. Translated, it gives CASSQFWGRYEQYF.